This TCR beta chain derives from a study of beta chain features in type 1 diabetes. Study results and limitations: The naive, central memory and Treg TCRB repertoires of patients appeared to be more similar to one another than those of healthy donors. High-TCR-expressing cells could be over-represented by cDNA sequencing.

cDNA synthesis used the whole RNA isolate, giving expressed TCRB sequences. Produced via immunoSEQ multiplex PCR; TCRdb's table is partial and in-frame only. Among about 180,000 clones listed, roughly an eighth were seen once. Each of the CD4+ naive, central memory, regulatory and stem cell-like memory populations was sorted via CD45RO/CCR7/CD25/CD127/CD95/CD27. This clone was recorded a few times. What it binds is not known. This CDR3 comprises 14 residues. Looked up from germline, CDR1 is ENHRY and CDR2 is SYGVKD. Trimming left V 3 bases short and J 10 bases short, with 16 bases between. The sequenced sample was central memory CD4+ T cells from blood. The TCR comes from a woman under 30 in good health. This sequence joins TRBV10-3 and TRBJ2-1; weak D call: TRBD1 (7 bases). CDR3 amino acids: CAISDLEGAGEQFF. The CDR3 DNA reads TGTGCCATCAGTGATTTGGAGGGGGCCGGAGAGCAGTTCTTC.